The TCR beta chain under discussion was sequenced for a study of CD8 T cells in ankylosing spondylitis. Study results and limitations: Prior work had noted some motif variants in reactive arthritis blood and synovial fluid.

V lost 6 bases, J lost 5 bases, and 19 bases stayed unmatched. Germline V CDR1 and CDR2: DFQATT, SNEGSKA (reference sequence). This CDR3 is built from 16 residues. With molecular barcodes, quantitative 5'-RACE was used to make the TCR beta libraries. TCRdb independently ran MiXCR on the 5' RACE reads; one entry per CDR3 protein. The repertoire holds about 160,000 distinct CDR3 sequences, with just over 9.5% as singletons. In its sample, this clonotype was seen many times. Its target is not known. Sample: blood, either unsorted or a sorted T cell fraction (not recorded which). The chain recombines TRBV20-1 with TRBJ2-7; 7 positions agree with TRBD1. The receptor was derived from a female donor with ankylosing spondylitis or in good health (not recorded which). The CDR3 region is CSAPVPNRGQLDEQYF. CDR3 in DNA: TGCAGTGCCCCCGTCCCTAACAGGGGTCAGCTTGACGAGCAGTACTTC.